The text below deals with one TCR beta chain. The antigen remains undetermined. Primers: 60 Vbeta forward and 13 Jbeta reverse. The data were produced by immunoSEQ multiplex PCR, yet TCRdb's version contains in-frame clones alone and is incomplete. Seen here are 100,000 or so clones, approximately 14% observed once, and the top ten hold over 0.65%. The data were obtained in a study of cytomegalovirus exposure and HLA in healthy donors. In germline, CDR1 is SGHDT, CDR2 YYEEEE. The CDR3 has 17 residues. V lost 0 bases, J lost 5 bases, and 8 bases stayed unmatched. Study outcomes and limitations: Rarity characterized most TCR sequences, yet some public TCRs appeared in many donors. Donor immune exposure was known only as CMV serostatus. Follow-up analysis later connected one missense variant in DCLRE1C with trimming of TCR beta V- and J-genes.

The sequenced sample consisted of PBMCs. The V gene is TRBV5-6, the J gene TRBJ2-3; TRBD1 agrees at 11 bases. This TCR was recovered from a female donor in good health and CMV-seronegative. The CDR3 reads CASSLVPGTGGGDTQYF. The CDR3 coding sequence is TGTGCCAGCAGCTTGGTGCCCGGGACAGGGGGGGGAGATACGCAGTATTTT. Based on the CDR3 plus reference TRBV5-6 and TRBJ2-3, the full variable domain is DAGVTQSPTHLIKTRGQQVTLRCSPKSGHDTVSWYQQALGQGPQFIFQYYEEEERQRGNFPDRFSGHQFPNYSSELNVNALLLGDSALYLCASSLVPGTGGGDTQYFGPGTRLTVL.